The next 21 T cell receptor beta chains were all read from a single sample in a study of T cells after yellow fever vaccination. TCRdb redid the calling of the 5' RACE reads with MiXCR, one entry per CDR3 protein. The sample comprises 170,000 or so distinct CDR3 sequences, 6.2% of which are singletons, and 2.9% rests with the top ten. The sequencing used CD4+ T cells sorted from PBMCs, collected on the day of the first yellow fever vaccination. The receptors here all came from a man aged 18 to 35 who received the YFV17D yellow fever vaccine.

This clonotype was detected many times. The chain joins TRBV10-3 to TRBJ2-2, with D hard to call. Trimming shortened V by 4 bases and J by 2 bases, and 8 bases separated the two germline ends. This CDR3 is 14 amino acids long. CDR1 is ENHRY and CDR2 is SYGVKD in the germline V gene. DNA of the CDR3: TGTGCCATCAGTGTTCGGGCTAACACCGGGGAGCTGTTTTTT. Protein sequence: CAISVRANTGELFF.

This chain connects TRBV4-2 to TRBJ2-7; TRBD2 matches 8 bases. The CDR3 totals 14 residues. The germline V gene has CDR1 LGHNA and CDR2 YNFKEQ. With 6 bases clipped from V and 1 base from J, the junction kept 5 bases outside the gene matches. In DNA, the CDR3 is TGTGCCAGCAGGCCCGGGGGGGCATCCTACGAGCAGTACTTC. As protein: CASRPGGASYEQYF.

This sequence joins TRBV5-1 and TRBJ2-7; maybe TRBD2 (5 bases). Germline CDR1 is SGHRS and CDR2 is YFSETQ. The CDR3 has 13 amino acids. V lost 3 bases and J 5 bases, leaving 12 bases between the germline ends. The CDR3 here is CASSSVGGNEQYF. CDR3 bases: TGCGCCAGCAGCTCGGTTGGAGGTAACGAGCAGTACTTC.

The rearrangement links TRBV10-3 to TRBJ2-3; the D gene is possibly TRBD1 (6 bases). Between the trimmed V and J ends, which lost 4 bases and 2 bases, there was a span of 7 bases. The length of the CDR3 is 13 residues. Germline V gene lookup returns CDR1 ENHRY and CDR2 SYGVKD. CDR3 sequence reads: CAISGTVTDTQYF. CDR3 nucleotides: TGTGCCATCAGTGGGACAGTCACAGATACGCAGTATTTT.

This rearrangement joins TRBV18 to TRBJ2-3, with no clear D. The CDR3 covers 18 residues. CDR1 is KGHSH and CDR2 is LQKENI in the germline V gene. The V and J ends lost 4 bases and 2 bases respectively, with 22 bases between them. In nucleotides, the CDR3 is TGTGCCAGCTCACATATACCGACACCGGTGTTAAACACAGATACGCAGTATTTT. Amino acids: CASSHIPTPVLNTDTQYF. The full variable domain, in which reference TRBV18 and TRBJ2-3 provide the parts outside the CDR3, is NAGVMQNPRHLVRRRGQEARLRCSPMKGHSHVYWYRQLPEEGLKFMVYLQKENIIDESGMPKERFSAEFPKEGPSILRIQQVVRGDSAAYFCASSHIPTPVLNTDTQYFGPGTRLTVL.

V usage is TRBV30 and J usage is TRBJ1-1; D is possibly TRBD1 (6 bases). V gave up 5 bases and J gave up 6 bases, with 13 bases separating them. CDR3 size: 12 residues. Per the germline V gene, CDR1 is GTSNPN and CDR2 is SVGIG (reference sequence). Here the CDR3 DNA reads TGTGCCTGGGACAGGTCCCTGGCTGAAGCTTTCTTT. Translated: CAWDRSLAEAFF.

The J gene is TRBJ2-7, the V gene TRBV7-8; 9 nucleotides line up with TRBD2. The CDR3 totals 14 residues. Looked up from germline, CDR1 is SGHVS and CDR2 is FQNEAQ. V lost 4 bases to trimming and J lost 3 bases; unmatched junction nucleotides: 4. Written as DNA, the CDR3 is TGTGCCAGCAGCTGGCGGACTAGCGACTACGAGCAGTACGTC. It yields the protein CASSWRTSDYEQYV.

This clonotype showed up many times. The CDR3 is CATSDPGGAKQFF. The DNA of the CDR3 is TGTGCCACCAGTGACCCCGGGGGGGCTAAGCAGTTCTTC. This rearrangement joins TRBV24-1 to TRBJ2-1; TRBD2 aligns across 8 bases. Germline-derived CDR1 and CDR2 are KGHDR and SFDVKD. V shed 4 bases, J shed 11 bases, and the junction held 6 bases outside the gene matches. The CDR3 totals 13 residues.

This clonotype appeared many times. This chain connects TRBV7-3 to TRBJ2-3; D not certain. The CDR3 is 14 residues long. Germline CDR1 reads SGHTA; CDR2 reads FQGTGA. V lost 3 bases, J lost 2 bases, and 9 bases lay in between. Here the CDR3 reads CASSLNSYTDTQYF. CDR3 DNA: TGTGCCAGCAGCTTGAACTCCTACACAGATACGCAGTATTTT.

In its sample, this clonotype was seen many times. As DNA, the CDR3 is TGTGCCAGCAGCTTGCGCGCGGGAGGCAAGACCCAGTACTTC. Encoded protein: CASSLRAGGKTQYF. The chain recombines TRBV5-6 with TRBJ2-5; 8 nucleotides line up with TRBD2. Trimming at V came to 1 base and at J to 6 bases, leaving 5 bases not matched to a gene. From germline, CDR1 is SGHDT and CDR2 YYEEEE. This CDR3 is 14 amino acids long.

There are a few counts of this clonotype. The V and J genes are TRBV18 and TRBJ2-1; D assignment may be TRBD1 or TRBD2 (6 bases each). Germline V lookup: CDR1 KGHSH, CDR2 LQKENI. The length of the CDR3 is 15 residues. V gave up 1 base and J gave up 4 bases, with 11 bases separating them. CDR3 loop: CASSPLGAGYNEQFF. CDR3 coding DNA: TGTGCCAGCTCACCACTGGGGGCGGGATACAATGAGCAGTTCTTC.

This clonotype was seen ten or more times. CDR3 DNA: TGTGCCAGCAGCCGTAGCGAAGGGGAAAACATTCAGTACTTC. Its translation is CASSRSEGENIQYF. The chain uses TRBV3-1 and TRBJ2-4, with D perhaps given as TRBD1 or TRBD2 (5 bases each). The CDR3 spans 14 residues. Germline V gives CDR1 LGHDT, CDR2 YNNKEL (reference sequence). Trimming removed 4 bases from V and 5 bases from J, with 12 bases in between.

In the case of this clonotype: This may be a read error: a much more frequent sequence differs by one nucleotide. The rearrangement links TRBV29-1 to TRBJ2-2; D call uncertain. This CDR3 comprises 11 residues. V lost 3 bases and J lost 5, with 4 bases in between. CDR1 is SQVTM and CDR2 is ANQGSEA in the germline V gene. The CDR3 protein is CSVEDTGELFF. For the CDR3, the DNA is TGCAGCGTTGAGGATACCGGGGAGCTGTTTTTT.

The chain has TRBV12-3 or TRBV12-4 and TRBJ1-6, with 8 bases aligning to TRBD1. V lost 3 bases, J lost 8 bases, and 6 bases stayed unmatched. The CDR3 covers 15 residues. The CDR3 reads CASSLGTGSYSPLHF. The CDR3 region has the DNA TGTGCCAGCAGTTTGGGGACAGGCTCCTATTCACCCCTCCACTTT.

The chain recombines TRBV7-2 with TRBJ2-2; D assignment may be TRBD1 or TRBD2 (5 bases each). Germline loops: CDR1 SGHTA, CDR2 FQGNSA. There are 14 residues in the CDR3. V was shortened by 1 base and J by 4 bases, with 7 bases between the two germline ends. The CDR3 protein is CASSLGGATGELFF. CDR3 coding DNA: TGTGCCAGCAGCTTAGGAGGGGCCACCGGGGAGCTGTTTTTT.

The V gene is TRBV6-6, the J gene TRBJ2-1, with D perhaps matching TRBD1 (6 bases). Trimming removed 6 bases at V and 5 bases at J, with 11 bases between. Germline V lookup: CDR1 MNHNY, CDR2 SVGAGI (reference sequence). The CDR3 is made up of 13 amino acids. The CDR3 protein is CASSGTPHNEQFF. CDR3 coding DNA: TGTGCCAGCAGCGGGACACCCCACAATGAGCAGTTCTTC.

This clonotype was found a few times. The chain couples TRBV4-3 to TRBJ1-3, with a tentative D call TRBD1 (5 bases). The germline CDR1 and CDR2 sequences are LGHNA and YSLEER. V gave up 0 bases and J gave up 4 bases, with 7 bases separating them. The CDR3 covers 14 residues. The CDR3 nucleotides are TGCGCCAGCAGCCAAGAACGGGGGGGAAACACCATATATTTT. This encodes CASSQERGGNTIYF.

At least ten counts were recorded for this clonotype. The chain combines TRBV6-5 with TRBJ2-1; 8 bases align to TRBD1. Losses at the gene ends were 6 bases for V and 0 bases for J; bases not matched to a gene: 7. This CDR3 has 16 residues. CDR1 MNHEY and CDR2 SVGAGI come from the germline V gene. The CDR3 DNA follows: TGTGCCAGCAGACAATACAGGGGGATCTCCTACAATGAGCAGTTCTTC. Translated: CASRQYRGISYNEQFF.

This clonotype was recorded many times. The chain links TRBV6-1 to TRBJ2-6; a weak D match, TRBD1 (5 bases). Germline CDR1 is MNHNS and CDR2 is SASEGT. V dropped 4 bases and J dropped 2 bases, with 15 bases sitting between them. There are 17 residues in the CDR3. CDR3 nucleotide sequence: TGTGCCAGCAGTGGTGACCTTTTAGGGGCTGGGGCCAACGTCCTGACTTTC. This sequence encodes CASSGDLLGAGANVLTF.

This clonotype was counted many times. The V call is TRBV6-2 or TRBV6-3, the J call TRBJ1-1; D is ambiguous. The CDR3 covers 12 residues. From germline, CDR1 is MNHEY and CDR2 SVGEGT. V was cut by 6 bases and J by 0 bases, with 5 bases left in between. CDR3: CASRRLNTEAFF. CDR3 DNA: TGTGCCAGCAGACGTTTGAACACTGAAGCTTTCTTT.

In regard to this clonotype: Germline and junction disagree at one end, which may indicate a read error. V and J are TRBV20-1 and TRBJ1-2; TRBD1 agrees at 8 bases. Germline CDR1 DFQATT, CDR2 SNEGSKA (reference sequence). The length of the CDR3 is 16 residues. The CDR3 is CSAPRLGSGGDYVYTF. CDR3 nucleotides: TGCAGTGCTCCTCGACTCGGGTCAGGGGGCGACTATGTCTACACCTTC.